The T cell receptor beta chain described here comes from a study of blood T cell repertoires in COVID-19 (dated by TCRdb to about 2020). Some background on the complete study: Samples covering the acute and convalescent phases of COVID-19 were provided by collaborators in the United States, Italy and Spain. The prospective study material was composed of cDNA or gDNA derived from T cells, B-cell-depleted T cells, or PBMCs. Deeply sampled blood TCRbeta repertoires from subjects exposed to, actively infected with, or recovered from COVID-19 were included in the dataset. The repertoires were released in a freely available public database meant as a resource for research on the immune response to SARS-CoV-2. Samples were obtained from the ongoing ImmuneRACE study (first 160 participants) and from approximately 1,200 subjects provided by 6 global collaborators. The sample metadata nearly always contained a de-identified subject ID, COVID-19 status, age in years and sex. Where HLA class I and class II types were available, the types were taken from metadata supplied by the sample provider, not from assay-based typing.

V is shortened by 7 bases, J by 2 bases, and the region joining them spans 11 bases. From its cysteine to its phenylalanine, the CDR3 spans 13 amino acids. Here the CDR3 DNA is all that survives: 39 bases in frame from base 1. CDR1 and CDR2 (LNHDA, SQIVND) derive from the germline V gene (reference sequence). The collaborating institutions used their own protocols to collect whole blood in K2EDTA tubes. Collaborator samples were shipped for TCRbeta analysis as frozen whole blood, isolated PBMCs, or DNA extracted from either sample type. The study at large found these results: The quantity of clinical and demographic metadata differed by source and by participant and was supplied without curation.

TCRbeta CDR3 regions were amplified from genomic DNA using the immunoSEQ Assay, a bias-controlled multiplex PCR. Per the authors' processing: The number of nucleated cells in each sample was estimated by amplification of reference gene primers within the assay. Sequence reads were collapsed and filtered to measure the absolute abundance of every unique TCRbeta CDR3 rearrangement. Productive Simpson clonality was computed per sample as the square root of Simpson's diversity index over productive rearrangements. TCRdb re-hosts the immuneACCESS table, in-frame sequences only. Its copies lack some clones; in the studies checked, an unresolved V gene accounts for under half of them, and the cause for the rest is not known. The V and J calls and the clone size are those of that table, but D and trimming were determined from the DNA. The sample records some 100,000 clones, 80% to 95% of which are singletons. In total, the top ten clones hold roughly 0.88% of the sample.

In regard to this clone: Its antigen remains undetermined. Per-base qualities were not stored, and no clone one base away is much larger.

The chain links TRBV19 with TRBJ1-2; TRBD1 might be the D gene, on 5 matching bases. The sequenced material came from peripheral blood. This receptor was taken from a man in his fifties or sixties with acute or convalescent COVID-19. Here is the DNA: TGTGCCAGTACACGTGGGGCCAACTATGGCTACACCTTC. This is translated as CASTRGANYGYTF.